This T cell receptor (beta chain) was recovered during a study of T cells in Graves' hyperthyroidism and ophthalmopathy (dated by TCRdb to between 2018 and 2021). Concerning the study at large: Peripheral blood was sampled at the time of initial diagnosis, prior to any treatment. TCR V-J signatures able to tell the groups apart were searched for in a discovery cohort of some 97 patients, of whom 43 had Graves' ophthalmopathy and some 60 had stable Graves' hyperthyroidism. Prospective prediction of ophthalmopathy was tested in an independent validation cohort of approximately 19 hyperthyroidism patients and 15 to 17 patients who later progressed to ophthalmopathy. For training and testing, the 100 or so patients in the discovery cohort were randomly divided in a 7:3 ratio. Thyroid tissue and blood T-cell repertoires from about six Graves' hyperthyroidism patients were also compared in the study. Once sampling was done, hyperthyroidism patients were given methimazole at a starting dose of 30 mg daily, whereas ophthalmopathy patients were given high-dose intravenous methylprednisolone. TCR Vbeta CDR3 sequencing of 120 to 150 peripheral blood samples (roughly 43 ophthalmopathy, about 74 hyperthyroidism and approximately 17 progressor patients) is reported in the paper.

This clonotype has at least ten counts. The antigen it recognizes is unknown. Base qualities are missing; no much larger clone stands one base away. The germline V gene (reference sequence) sets CDR1 to GTSNPN and CDR2 to SVGIG. Deletion took 0 bases off V and 7 bases off J, with a span of 7 bases between the germline ends. Including cysteine and phenylalanine, the CDR3 has 11 amino acids. Of the read, only the CDR3 DNA is kept; its 33 bases are in frame from base 1. The hyperthyroidism patients were between 18 and 65 years old and newly diagnosed, with a disease duration of less than 2 months. Any patient with an uncontrolled infection, another autoimmune disease, pregnancy or lactation was excluded. Diagnoses were based on clinical symptoms, serum thyroxine and TRAb, thyroid ultrasound and orbital computed tomography. Blood from progressor patients was drawn when they were first diagnosed with hyperthyroidism, before any ophthalmopathy symptoms appeared. PBMCs were isolated from about 9.1 ml of fresh peripheral blood by Ficoll-Paque density gradient centrifugation. Progressor patients were initially diagnosed with Graves' hyperthyroidism and developed ophthalmopathy during follow-up. Total RNA was extracted with Trizol reagent, and quality was checked on an Agilent 2100 Bioanalyzer.

The TCR beta CDR3 regions were amplified from RNA transcripts. The first round of RT-PCR for the TCR CDR3 was performed with the HTBI primer set and the Qiagen OneStep RT-PCR kit. Libraries were constructed in a second round of multiplex PCR, after which size selection and purification were performed. Sequencing of the libraries was done on an Illumina HiSeq2000 using paired-end 100 bp reads. Turning to the authors' computational methods: SOAPnuke was used to process the raw data, throwing out any read that contained adapters or uncalled bases, had a mean Phred below 15, or lacked an exact constant-primer or identifier match. COPE v1.2.5 was used to merge high-quality paired reads, and clonotypes were defined as unique nucleotide sequences. MiTCR v1.1 was used to align the clonotypes against IMGT TRBV, TRBD and TRBJ reference segments. Only V-J combinations with frequency above 0.0001, covering approximately 99% of repertoires, were analysed. A TCS score was defined as the ratio between F50 (clonal expansion) and ExV (chaos), using BLOSUM62-based TCRdist between CDR3 peptides within each V-J. Welch's t-statistics and random forest reduced approximately 520 V-J features to 10 to 15, which were used in a naive Bayes classifier (R e1071). TCRdb applied fastp at Q25 and MiXCR to the public reads, then kept only in-frame beta chains. Every entry covers one CDR3 protein and lists the most common genes and DNA from its rows. The V and J calls were not made by the authors but by TCRdb's processing. The sample table contains some 270,000 distinct CDR3 sequences; only one count was recorded for 13% of them. The ten largest clonotypes hold 7% to 8.5% of the sample.

General study outcomes and caveats: Most expanded thyroid clonotypes (frequency above 0.001) were also found in blood, which suggests that blood repertoires may mirror thyroid immune responses. During validation, the model predicted progression to ophthalmopathy a median of roughly six months ahead of onset, with roughly 65% sensitivity and around 73% specificity. A 13 V-J signature model separated ophthalmopathy from stable hyperthyroidism, with approximately 86% sensitivity and 81% to 83% specificity in cross-validation and 80%/75% in testing. No statistical method was used to fix the sample size in advance, and group allocation was not hidden from the investigators.

This chain is built from TRBV30 and TRBJ2-7, with no reliable assignment of the D segment. Sequencing used blood. The receptor's source is a woman aged 25 to 39 with Graves' hyperthyroidism that later progressed to Graves' ophthalmopathy. Here is the DNA: TGTGCCTGGAGTGTAAGGGTGGAGCAGTACTTC. This gives the protein CAWSVRVEQYF.